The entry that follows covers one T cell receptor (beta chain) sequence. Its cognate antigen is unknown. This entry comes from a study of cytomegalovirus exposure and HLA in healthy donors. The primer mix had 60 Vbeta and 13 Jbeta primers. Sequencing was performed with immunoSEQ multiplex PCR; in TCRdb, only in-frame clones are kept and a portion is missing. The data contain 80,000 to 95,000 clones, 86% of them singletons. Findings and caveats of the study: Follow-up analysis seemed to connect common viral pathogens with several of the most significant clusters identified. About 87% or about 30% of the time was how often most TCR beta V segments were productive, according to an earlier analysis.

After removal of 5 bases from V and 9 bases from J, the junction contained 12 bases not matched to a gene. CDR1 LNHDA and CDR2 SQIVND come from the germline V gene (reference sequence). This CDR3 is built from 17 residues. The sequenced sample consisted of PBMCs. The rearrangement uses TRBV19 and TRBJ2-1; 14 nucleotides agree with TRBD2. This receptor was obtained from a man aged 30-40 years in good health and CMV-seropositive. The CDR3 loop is CASSPSRLAGGLGEQFF. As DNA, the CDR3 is TGTGCCAGTAGTCCGTCCCGACTAGCGGGAGGGCTGGGTGAGCAGTTCTTC.